This paragraph reports one T cell receptor (beta chain). Germline V lookup: CDR1 MGHRA, CDR2 YSYEKL. Trimming stripped 0 bases from V and 2 bases from J, with 12 bases between. The CDR3 length is 16 residues. Original methodology: Cell counts per sample came from amplifying reference gene primers. Some clones are missing from TCRdb's copy, which holds only in-frame ones; the method was immunoSEQ multiplex PCR. Clone size and V and J calls were adopted from that table, with D and trimming inferred from the DNA. The data show roughly 250,000 clones, with roughly 90% seen just once and 2% to 2.5% held by the top ten. The sample comes from a study of blood T cell repertoires in COVID-19. As for the study in general: The United States, Italy and Spain supplied acute and convalescent COVID-19 samples.

This chain uses TRBV4-1 with TRBJ2-3; D perhaps matches TRBD1 (5 bases). The receptor comes from a woman aged 40 to 50 who had recovered from COVID-19. Sample: peripheral blood. CDR3 in amino acids: CASSQDIGVYTDTQYF. The CDR3 coding sequence is TGCGCCAGCAGCCAAGACATAGGGGTGTACACAGATACGCAGTATTTT.